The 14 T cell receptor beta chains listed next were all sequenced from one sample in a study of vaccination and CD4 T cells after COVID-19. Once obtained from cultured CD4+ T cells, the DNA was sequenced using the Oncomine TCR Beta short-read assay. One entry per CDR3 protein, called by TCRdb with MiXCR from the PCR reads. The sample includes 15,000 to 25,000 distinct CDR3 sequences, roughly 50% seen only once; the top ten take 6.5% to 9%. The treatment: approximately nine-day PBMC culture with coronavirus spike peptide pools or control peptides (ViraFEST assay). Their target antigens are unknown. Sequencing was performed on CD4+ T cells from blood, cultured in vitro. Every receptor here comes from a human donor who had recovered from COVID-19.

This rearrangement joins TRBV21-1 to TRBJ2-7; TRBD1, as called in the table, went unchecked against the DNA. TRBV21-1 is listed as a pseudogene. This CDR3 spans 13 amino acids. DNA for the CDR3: TGTGCCAGCACCCGTCTCGGGCGGTACGAGCAGTACTTC. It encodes CASTRLGRYEQYF.

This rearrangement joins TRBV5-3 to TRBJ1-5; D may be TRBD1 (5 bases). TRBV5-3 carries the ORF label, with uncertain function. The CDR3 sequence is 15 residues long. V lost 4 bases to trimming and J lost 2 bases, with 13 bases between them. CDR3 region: CARSPPGGGNQPQHF. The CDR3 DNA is TGTGCCAGAAGCCCCCCCGGGGGAGGCAATCAGCCCCAGCATTTT.

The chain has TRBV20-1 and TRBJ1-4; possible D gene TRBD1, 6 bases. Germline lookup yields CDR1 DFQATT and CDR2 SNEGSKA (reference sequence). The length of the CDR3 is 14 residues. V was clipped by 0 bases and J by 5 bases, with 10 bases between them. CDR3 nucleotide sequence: TGCAGTGCTAGAGAGGAGGGGGGCAATGAAAAACTGTTTTTT. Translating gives CSAREEGGNEKLFF.

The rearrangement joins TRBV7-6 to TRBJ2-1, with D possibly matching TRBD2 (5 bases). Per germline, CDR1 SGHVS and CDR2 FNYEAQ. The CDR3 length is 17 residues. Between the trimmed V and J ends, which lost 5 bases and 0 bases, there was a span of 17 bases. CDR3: CASSERDGIYSYNEQFF. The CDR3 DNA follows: TGTGCCAGCAGCGAGAGAGACGGGATTTACTCCTACAATGAGCAGTTCTTC.

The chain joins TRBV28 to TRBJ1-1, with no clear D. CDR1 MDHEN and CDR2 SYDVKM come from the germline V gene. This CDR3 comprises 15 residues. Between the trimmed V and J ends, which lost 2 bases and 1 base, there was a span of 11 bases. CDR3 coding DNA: TGTGCCAGCAGTTTACCCTCTGACGGGAACACTGAAGCTTTCTTT. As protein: CASSLPSDGNTEAFF. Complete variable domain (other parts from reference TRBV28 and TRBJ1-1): DVKVTQSSRYLVKRTGEKVFLECVQDMDHENMFWYRQDPGLGLRLIYFSYDVKMKEKGDIPEGYSVSREKKERFSLILESASTNQTSMYLCASSLPSDGNTEAFFGQGTRLTVV.

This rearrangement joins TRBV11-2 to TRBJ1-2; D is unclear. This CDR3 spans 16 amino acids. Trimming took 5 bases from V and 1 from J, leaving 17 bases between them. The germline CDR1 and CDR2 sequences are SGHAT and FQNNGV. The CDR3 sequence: CASSRSLGGGNYGYTF. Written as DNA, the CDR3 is TGTGCCAGCAGCCGAAGCCTAGGAGGCGGTAACTATGGCTACACCTTC. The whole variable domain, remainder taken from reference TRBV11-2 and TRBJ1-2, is EAGVAQSPRYKIIEKRQSVAFWCNPISGHATLYWYQQILGQGPKLLIQFQNNGVVDDSQLPKDRFSAERLKGVDSTLKIQPAKLEDSAVYLCASSRSLGGGNYGYTFGSGTRLTVV.

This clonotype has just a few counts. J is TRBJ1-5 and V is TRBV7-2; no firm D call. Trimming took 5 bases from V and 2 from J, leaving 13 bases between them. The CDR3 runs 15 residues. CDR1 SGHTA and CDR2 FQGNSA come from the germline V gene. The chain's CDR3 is CASSPILGGNQPQHF. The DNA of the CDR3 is TGTGCCAGCAGCCCGATATTGGGTGGCAATCAGCCCCAGCATTTT.

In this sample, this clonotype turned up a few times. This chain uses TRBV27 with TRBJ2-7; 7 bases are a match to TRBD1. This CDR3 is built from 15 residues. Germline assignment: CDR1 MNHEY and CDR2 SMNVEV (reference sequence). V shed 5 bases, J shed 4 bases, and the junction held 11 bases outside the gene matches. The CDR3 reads CASSPGGRGTYEQYF. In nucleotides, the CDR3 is TGTGCCAGCAGTCCAGGGGGTAGGGGTACTTACGAGCAGTACTTC.

The CDR3 DNA is TGTGCCAGCAGCTTGGGGGCCACCGGGGAGCTGTTTTTT. This translates into CASSLGATGELFF. V and J are TRBV7-3 and TRBJ2-2; D possibly corresponds to TRBD1 (6 bases). From germline, CDR1 is SGHTA and CDR2 FQGTGA. V lost 3 bases and J lost 4, with 6 bases in between. This CDR3 region has 13 residues.

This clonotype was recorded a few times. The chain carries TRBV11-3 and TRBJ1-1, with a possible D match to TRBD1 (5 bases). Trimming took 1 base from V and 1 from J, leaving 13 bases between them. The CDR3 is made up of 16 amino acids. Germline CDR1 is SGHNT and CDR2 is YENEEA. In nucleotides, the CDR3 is TGTGCCAGCAGCTTAGGGGCAGGGACCAGGAACACTGAAGCTTTCTTT. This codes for CASSLGAGTRNTEAFF.

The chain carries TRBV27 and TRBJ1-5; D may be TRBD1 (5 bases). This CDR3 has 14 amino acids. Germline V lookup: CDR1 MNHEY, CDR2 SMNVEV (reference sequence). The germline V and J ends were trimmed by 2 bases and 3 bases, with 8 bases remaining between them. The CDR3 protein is CASSLQGVNQPQHF. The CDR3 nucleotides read TGTGCCAGCAGTTTACAAGGGGTCAATCAGCCCCAGCATTTT.

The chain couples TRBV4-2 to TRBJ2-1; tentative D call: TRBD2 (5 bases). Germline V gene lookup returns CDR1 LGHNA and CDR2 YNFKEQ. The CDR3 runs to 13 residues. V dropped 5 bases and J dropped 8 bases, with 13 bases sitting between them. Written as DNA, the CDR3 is TGTGCCAGCAGCGGGAGTTGGGTCGATGAGCAGTTCTTC. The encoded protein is CASSGSWVDEQFF.

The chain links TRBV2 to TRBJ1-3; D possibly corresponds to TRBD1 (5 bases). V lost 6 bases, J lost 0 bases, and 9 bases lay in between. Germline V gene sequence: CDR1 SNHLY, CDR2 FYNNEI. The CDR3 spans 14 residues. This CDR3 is CASSRVPSGNTIYF. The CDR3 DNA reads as TGTGCCAGCAGCAGGGTCCCCTCTGGAAACACCATATATTTT.

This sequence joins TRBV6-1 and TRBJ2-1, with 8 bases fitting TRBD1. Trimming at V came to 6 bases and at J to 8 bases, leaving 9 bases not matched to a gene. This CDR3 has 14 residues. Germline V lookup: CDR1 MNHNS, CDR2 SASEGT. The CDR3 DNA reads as TGTGCCAGCAGGGCTGGACAGGGCGATCATGAGCAGTTCTTC. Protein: CASRAGQGDHEQFF.